This T cell receptor beta chain was sequenced during a study of blood T cell repertoires in COVID-19. Trimming pared 2 bases from V and 1 base from J, leaving 14 bases between. This CDR3 contains 16 residues. CDR1 MNHEY and CDR2 SVGEGT come from the germline V gene. Using immunoSEQ multiplex PCR, the repertoire was profiled, and TCRdb retains in-frame clones only, with some absent. Among more than 110,000 clones listed, roughly 80% were seen once. The TCR originated in a woman in her 50s with active or convalescent COVID-19. Material for sequencing was peripheral blood. The V gene is TRBV6-2 or TRBV6-3, the J gene TRBJ1-1; weak D call: TRBD1 (6 bases). CDR3 loop: CASSYRMTGWNTEAFF. Here the CDR3 DNA reads TGTGCCAGCAGTTACCGTATGACAGGCTGGAACACTGAAGCTTTCTTT.